Below are 26 T cell receptor beta chains sequenced from a single sample in a study of a mutant IDH1 vaccine in newly diagnosed glioma. These receptors have no known antigen. Time point meaning: week 47, end of study. Doses of 300 ug of mutant IDH1 20-mer peptide were given with topical imiquimod. TCRdb's table, derived via immunoSEQ multiplex PCR, lists solely in-frame clones and lacks some. The sample lists roughly 11,000 clones; about four fifths were seen once. This sample comprised PBMCs, obtained from a glioma patient whose treatment included an IDH1 peptide vaccine. All receptors derive from a man aged 30 to 39 with glioma.

J is TRBJ2-1 and V is TRBV15; 9 bases fit TRBD2. The junction had 7 bases not matched to a gene; V was cut back by 7 bases and J by 3 bases. The CDR3 loop spans 15 amino acids. Germline CDR1 and CDR2: LNHNV and YYDKDF (reference sequence). The CDR3 sequence is CATKTSGEGYNEQFF. The CDR3 DNA follows: TGTGCCACCAAGACTAGCGGAGAGGGCTACAATGAGCAGTTCTTC.

The gene calls are TRBV2 and TRBJ2-7, with 9 bases fitting TRBD2. CDR1 is SNHLY and CDR2 is FYNNEI in the germline V gene. V lost 7 bases and J lost 3; bases outside the gene matches: 7. This CDR3 contains 14 residues. CDR3 in DNA: TGTGCCAGCATGCCGGGACTAGCAGTCTACGAGCAGTACTTC. It translates to CASMPGLAVYEQYF. The complete variable domain, with remaining parts taken from reference TRBV2 and TRBJ2-7, reads EPEVTQTPSHQVTQMGQEVILRCVPISNHLYFYWYRQILGQKVEFLVSFYNNEISEKSEIFDDQFSVERPDGSNFTLKIRSTKLEDSAMYFCASMPGLAVYEQYFGPGTRLTVT.

The genes are TRBV29-1 and TRBJ2-7, with 7 positions matching TRBD1. V gave up 6 bases and J gave up 2 bases; unmatched junction bases: 7. Looked up from germline, CDR1 is SQVTM and CDR2 is ANQGSEA. This CDR3 has 13 amino acids. The CDR3 here is CSVRQGPTYEQYF. For the CDR3, the DNA is TGCAGCGTCCGACAGGGCCCCACCTACGAGCAGTACTTC.

The genes are TRBV11-2 and TRBJ2-1; the D is unclear. Germline V gene data show CDR1 as SGHAT and CDR2 as FQNNGV. Trimming removed 4 bases at V and 9 bases at J, with 10 bases between. This CDR3 contains 12 residues. The CDR3 coding sequence is TGTGCCAGCAGCTCCTCAGCAGTTGAGCAGTTCTTC. This codes for CASSSSAVEQFF.

The genes are TRBV11-2 and TRBJ1-3, with D possibly TRBD1 on 6 matching bases. The germline V gene has CDR1 SGHAT and CDR2 FQNNGV. The CDR3 contains 16 residues. With 0 bases removed from V and 2 bases from J, the gap between germline ends came to 11 bases. CDR3 amino acids: CASSLDRGKAGNTIYF. CDR3 DNA sequence: TGTGCCAGCAGCTTAGACAGGGGAAAGGCTGGAAACACCATATATTTT.

The chain combines TRBV19 with TRBJ2-3; 14 positions agree with TRBD2. Germline V gives CDR1 LNHDA, CDR2 SQIVND (reference sequence). This CDR3 is 16 amino acids long. With V trimmed by 3 bases and J by 8 bases, 7 bases remained unmatched. For the CDR3, the DNA is TGTGCCAGTAGTATCCCCGGGACTAGCGGGAGTGTTACGCAGTATTTT. It is translated as CASSIPGTSGSVTQYF. Full variable domain (rest looked up from reference TRBV19 and TRBJ2-3): DGGITQSPKYLFRKEGQNVTLSCEQNLNHDAMYWYRQDPGQGLRLIYYSQIVNDFQKGDIAEGYSVSREKKESFPLTVTSAQKNPTAFYLCASSIPGTSGSVTQYFGPGTRLTVL.

The sample holds one count of this clone. The V gene is TRBV9, the J gene TRBJ2-7, with D possibly TRBD2 on 6 matching bases. Trimming pared 4 bases from V and 7 bases from J, leaving 15 bases between. The CDR3 totals 13 residues. Germline CDR1 and CDR2: SGDLS and YYNGEE. In DNA form, the CDR3 reads TGTGCCAGCAGCTGGGGAGGCGGTGGGGAGCAGTACTTC. Translation gives CASSWGGGGEQYF.

The chain recombines TRBV29-1 with TRBJ2-7, with TRBD1 as a possible D gene (6 bases). Trimming cost V 6 bases and J 0 bases, with 18 bases left between them. Germline CDR1 and CDR2: SQVTM and ANQGSEA. The CDR3 runs 15 residues. The CDR3 sequence: CSVRIRQVSSYEQYF. DNA for the CDR3: TGCAGCGTCCGAATTAGACAGGTGAGCTCCTACGAGCAGTACTTC.

V usage is TRBV7-6 and J usage is TRBJ1-1, with 7 bases aligning to TRBD1. The CDR3 spans 15 residues. In germline, CDR1 is SGHVS, CDR2 FNYEAQ. The J segment lost 0 bases and the V segment lost 2 bases, leaving 3 bases of the junction unmatched. The CDR3 sequence is CASSLTDRLNTEAFF. CDR3 DNA: TGTGCCAGCAGCTTAACGGACAGGTTGAACACTGAAGCTTTCTTT.

V gene TRBV7-2 combines with J gene TRBJ1-5; 8 bases align to TRBD1. Trimming took 8 bases from V and 6 from J; bases not matched to a gene: 3. Germline CDR1 is SGHTA and CDR2 is FQGNSA. The CDR3 extends over 12 amino acids. The chain's CDR3 is CASGQGSQPQHF. Written as DNA, the CDR3 is TGTGCCAGCGGACAGGGTTCTCAGCCCCAGCATTTT.

CDR3 bases: TGTGCCAGCAGTCTGTTTATTGGGACTAGCGGGCACAATGAGCAGTTCTTC. Encoded protein: CASSLFIGTSGHNEQFF. The chain uses TRBV27 and TRBJ2-1, with 12 bases fitting TRBD2. The junction had 10 bases not matched to a gene; V was cut back by 5 bases and J by 5 bases. Germline CDR1 reads MNHEY; CDR2 reads SMNVEV (reference sequence). The CDR3 has 17 amino acids.

This chain links TRBV2 with TRBJ2-7; D gene ambiguous. Trimming pared 8 bases from V and 6 bases from J, leaving 11 bases between. The CDR3 runs to 11 residues. The germline gives CDR1 SNHLY, CDR2 FYNNEI. The CDR3 coding sequence is TGTGCCAGCTCTTTGGGCGGCGAGCAGTACTTC. Encoded protein: CASSLGGEQYF.

This chain links TRBV5-4 with TRBJ2-2, with D possibly being TRBD2 (6 bases). V was shortened by 4 bases and J by 1 base, with 14 bases between the two germline ends. This CDR3 has 16 residues. Per germline, CDR1 SGHNT and CDR2 YYREEE (reference sequence). The CDR3 region has the DNA TGTGCCAGCAGCCCCTCCGGGGACTTGAACACCGGGGAGCTGTTTTTT. Translating it yields CASSPSGDLNTGELFF.

The sample holds a few counts of this clone. The chain couples TRBV7-9 to TRBJ1-1; weak D call: TRBD1 (6 bases). The germline V gene has CDR1 SEHNR and CDR2 FQNEAQ (reference sequence). The V and J ends lost 5 bases and 5 bases respectively, with 15 bases between them. The CDR3 has 14 residues. In DNA, the CDR3 is TGTGCCAGCAGCCCAACAGGGCGGATTACTGAAGCTTTCTTT. Protein: CASSPTGRITEAFF.

This rearrangement joins TRBV5-1 to TRBJ1-1, with D maybe TRBD1 (6 bases). Germline CDR1 is SGHRS and CDR2 is YFSETQ. CDR3 length: 16 amino acids. V was shortened by 4 bases and J by 6 bases, with 22 bases between the two germline ends. The CDR3, as DNA: TGCGCCAGCAGCCCATCTGACTGGGTATGGGGGCCTGAAGCTTTCTTT. Translation gives CASSPSDWVWGPEAFF. The whole variable domain, filled in from reference TRBV5-1 and TRBJ1-1, reads KAGVTQTPRYLIKTRGQQVTLSCSPISGHRSVSWYQQTPGQGLQFLFEYFSETQRNKGNFPGRFSGRQFSNSRSEMNVSTLELGDSALYLCASSPSDWVWGPEAFFGQGTRLTVV.

The chain carries TRBV19 and TRBJ1-2; 7 bases match TRBD1. The length of the CDR3 is 13 residues. The V gene end was trimmed by 7 bases and the J gene end by 4 bases; junction bases not matched to a gene: 6. CDR1 and CDR2 (germline): LNHDA, SQIVND (reference sequence). Here the CDR3 reads CASTNEGAYGYTF. CDR3 in DNA: TGTGCCAGTACGAACGAGGGGGCCTATGGCTACACCTTC.

This chain connects TRBV10-3 to TRBJ1-6; D remains unclear. CDR1 is ENHRY and CDR2 is SYGVKD in the germline V gene. The CDR3 spans 16 residues. V lost 3 bases, J lost 0 bases, and 9 bases lay in between. CDR3 in amino acids: CAISDGGSSYNSPLHF. CDR3 nucleotide sequence: TGTGCCATCAGTGACGGAGGGAGCTCCTATAATTCACCCCTCCACTTT.

The chain is built from TRBV29-1 and TRBJ2-3; TRBD1 agrees at 8 bases. The V gene end was trimmed by 7 bases and the J gene end by 9 bases; junction bases not matched to a gene: 18. The V gene's germline CDR1 is SQVTM and CDR2 ANQGSEA. The CDR3 is 15 amino acids. The CDR3 loop reads CSAPEPFDRGTTQYF. Here the CDR3 DNA reads TGCAGCGCTCCAGAACCTTTCGACAGGGGAACAACGCAGTATTTT.

The CDR3, as DNA: TGTGCCAGCATCAGGAGCGTACATACGCAGTATTTT. Protein sequence: CASIRSVHTQYF. The chain joins TRBV2 to TRBJ2-3; D is uncertain. The CDR3 has 12 residues. Between the trimmed V and J ends, which lost 7 bases and 7 bases, there was a span of 12 bases. CDR1 and CDR2 (germline): SNHLY, FYNNEI. The complete variable domain, with remaining parts taken from reference TRBV2 and TRBJ2-3, reads EPEVTQTPSHQVTQMGQEVILRCVPISNHLYFYWYRQILGQKVEFLVSFYNNEISEKSEIFDDQFSVERPDGSNFTLKIRSTKLEDSAMYFCASIRSVHTQYFGPGTRLTVL.

This clone has just a few counts. V gene TRBV5-1 combines with J gene TRBJ1-1; D unresolved. The V end lost 2 bases, the J end lost 7 bases, and 6 bases lay between the germline ends. This CDR3 has 11 residues. Germline lookup yields CDR1 SGHRS and CDR2 YFSETQ. Here the CDR3 reads CASSFAGEAFF. The CDR3 DNA reads TGCGCCAGCAGCTTTGCGGGTGAAGCTTTCTTT.

The chain employs TRBV7-9 and TRBJ2-1; no definite D call. The germline V and J ends were trimmed by 5 bases and 5 bases, with 4 bases remaining between them. The CDR3 runs to 11 residues. From germline, CDR1 is SEHNR and CDR2 FQNEAQ (reference sequence). The CDR3 sequence is CASSPDNEQFF. CDR3 nucleotide sequence: TGTGCCAGCAGCCCCGACAATGAGCAGTTCTTC. Full variable domain (missing parts from reference TRBV7-9 and TRBJ2-1): DTGVSQNPRHKITKRGQNVTFRCDPISEHNRLYWYRQTLGQGPEFLTYFQNEAQLEKSRLLSDRFSAERPKGSFSTLEIQRTEQGDSAMYLCASSPDNEQFFGPGTRLTVL.

This sequence joins TRBV28 and TRBJ2-5; TRBD1 agrees at 9 bases. In germline, CDR1 is MDHEN, CDR2 SYDVKM. Trimming cost V 6 bases and J 4 bases; bases outside gene matches: 9. CDR3 size: 15 residues. CDR3: CASSSGTGWRETQYF. CDR3 nucleotides: TGTGCCAGCAGCTCCGGGACAGGGTGGCGAGAGACCCAGTACTTC.

V usage is TRBV10-1 and J usage is TRBJ1-1; no clear D gene. Germline V gene lookup returns CDR1 WNHNN and CDR2 SYGVQD (reference sequence). This CDR3 has 13 amino acids. The V gene lost 4 bases and the J gene lost 5 bases, with 11 bases spanning the gap. The CDR3 bases are TGCGCCAGCAGTGGTCGCGGCTGGACTGAAGCTTTCTTT. As protein: CASSGRGWTEAFF.

The rearrangement joins TRBV28 to TRBJ1-5; no firm D call. V was clipped by 0 bases and J by 2 bases, with 11 bases between them. The CDR3 extends over 16 amino acids. The germline CDR1 and CDR2 sequences are MDHEN and SYDVKM. CDR3 region: CASSLWKGDGNQPQHF. DNA of the CDR3: TGTGCCAGCAGTTTATGGAAGGGTGACGGCAATCAGCCCCAGCATTTT.

A word on this clone: A junction boundary mismatches the germline segment, possibly from a read error. The rearrangement uses TRBV2 and TRBJ1-4; a weak D match, TRBD1 (5 bases). The CDR3 spans 13 residues. CDR1 is SNHLY and CDR2 is FYNNEI in the germline V gene. The CDR3 loop reads CASGRPRPGPSLF. CDR3 DNA: TGTGCCAGCGGGCGACCCCGTCCGGGACCGTCGCTATTT.

The chain employs TRBV11-2 and TRBJ2-7; 9 bases agree with TRBD2. The J segment lost 1 base and the V segment lost 2 bases, leaving 3 bases of the junction unmatched. The germline CDR1 and CDR2 sequences are SGHAT and FQNNGV. The CDR3 covers 15 residues. The CDR3 is CASSLLSGRSYEQYF. CDR3 in DNA: TGTGCCAGCAGCTTACTTAGCGGGAGATCCTACGAGCAGTACTTC.